A few counts support the clone carrying this T cell receptor beta chain. The antigen is unknown. Germline assignment: CDR1 SGHAT and CDR2 FQNNGV. The CDR3 has 19 residues. V lost 0 bases to trimming and J lost 4 bases, with 24 bases between them. This sample is part of a study of vaccination and CD4 T cells after COVID-19. Study overall: Cellular stimulation was performed using overlapping spike peptides derived from SARS-CoV-2, HCoV-NL63, HCoV-OC43 and HCoV-229E. Study-wide points: With convalescent patients, a median around 85% of reactive clones emerged solely after vaccination.

Described treatment: roughly 10-day PBMC culture with coronavirus spike peptide pools or control peptides (ViraFEST assay). T cells were expanded with peptide pools, and expanded clonotypes were identified by TCR sequencing. Cultured CD4+ T cell DNA was sequenced using the Oncomine TCR Beta short-read assay. TCRdb re-analysed the PCR reads in MiXCR, keeping a single row per CDR3 protein. The table shows about 26,000 distinct CDR3 sequences, with approximately 40% occurring only once. Sequencing was performed on CD4+ T cells from blood, cultured in vitro. This chain links TRBV11-2 with TRBJ1-2, with a weak D call TRBD1 (6 bases). This TCR was sampled from a human donor who had recovered from COVID-19. CDR3 sequence: CASSLDHGKGGGPPYGYTF. The CDR3 nucleotides read TGTGCCAGCAGCTTAGATCATGGGAAGGGGGGTGGCCCCCCCTATGGCTACACCTTC.